These 29 T cell receptor beta chains came from one sample sequenced in a study of PD-1 and CTLA-4 blockade in melanoma. TCRdb keeps only in-frame clones here, not all; method: immunoSEQ multiplex PCR. This table has tens of thousands of clones, around 93% appearing once. Here the sequenced sample was CD8+ T cells from peripheral blood, taken from a patient given anti-PD-1 treatment. The receptor source for this set is a human donor with melanoma.

This chain joins TRBV10-3 and TRBJ2-1, with 7 bases that match TRBD1. Losses at the gene ends were 6 bases for V and 6 bases for J; bases not matched to a gene: 5. Germline V gene sequence: CDR1 ENHRY, CDR2 SYGVKD. The CDR3 length is 13 residues. The CDR3 bases are TGTGCCATCAGCCTGGGACAGAGCAATGAGCAGTTCTTC. Translation gives CAISLGQSNEQFF.

V and J are TRBV7-9 and TRBJ2-2, with D perhaps given as TRBD1 or TRBD2 (5 bases each). This CDR3 is built from 14 residues. Germline V gene sequence: CDR1 SEHNR, CDR2 FQNEAQ (reference sequence). Between the trimmed V and J ends, which lost 4 bases and 2 bases, there was a span of 8 bases. The CDR3 DNA reads as TGTGCCAGCAGCTCGGGACCTAACACCGGGGAGCTGTTTTTT. This sequence encodes CASSSGPNTGELFF. Combining the CDR3 with reference TRBV7-9 and TRBJ2-2 gives the whole variable domain DTGVSQNPRHKITKRGQNVTFRCDPISEHNRLYWYRQTLGQGPEFLTYFQNEAQLEKSRLLSDRFSAERPKGSFSTLEIQRTEQGDSAMYLCASSSGPNTGELFFGEGSRLTVL.

The chain employs TRBV12-5 and TRBJ1-1; D is unresolved. Trimming took 5 bases from V and 2 from J, leaving 15 bases between them. The CDR3 covers 15 residues. In germline, CDR1 is LGHNT, CDR2 FRNRAP. CDR3 residues: CASGPSYGSNTEAFF. The CDR3 DNA follows: TGTGCTAGTGGTCCCTCATACGGGAGTAACACTGAAGCTTTCTTT.

The rearrangement links TRBV6-2 or TRBV6-3 to TRBJ2-3; no clear D. Trimming left V 0 bases short and J 6 bases short, with 1 base between. Germline V gene data show CDR1 as MNHEY and CDR2 as SVGEGT. This CDR3 is 11 amino acids long. For the CDR3, the DNA is TGTGCCAGCAGTTACTCGGATACGCAGTATTTT. It yields the protein CASSYSDTQYF.

This clone was detected only once. This sequence joins TRBV4-1 and TRBJ2-7; 9 positions agree with TRBD2. J gave up 5 bases and V 0 bases, and 11 bases lay outside the gene matches. The germline gives CDR1 MGHRA, CDR2 YSYEKL. The CDR3 sequence is 17 residues long. Here the CDR3 reads CASSQDLAGGPRNEQYF. The CDR3, as DNA: TGCGCCAGCAGCCAAGATCTTGCGGGAGGGCCGCGGAACGAGCAGTACTTC.

This chain connects TRBV11-1 to TRBJ1-3; no clear D gene. V lost 8 bases and J lost 3, with 14 bases in between. The V gene's germline CDR1 is SGHAT and CDR2 FQDESV (reference sequence). The CDR3 loop spans 14 amino acids. The CDR3 DNA follows: TGTGCCAGCGTCGAAGGGAGAGGTGGAAACACCATATATTTT. This codes for CASVEGRGGNTIYF. Combining the CDR3 with reference TRBV11-1 and TRBJ1-3 gives the whole variable domain EAEVAQSPRYKITEKSQAVAFWCDPISGHATLYWYRQILGQGPELLVQFQDESVVDDSQLPKDRFSAERLKGVDSTLKIQPAELGDSAMYLCASVEGRGGNTIYFGEGSWLTVV.

The V gene is TRBV19, the J gene TRBJ2-1, with D perhaps matching TRBD2 (6 bases). The germline V gene encodes CDR1 LNHDA and CDR2 SQIVND (reference sequence). There are 9 residues in the CDR3. CDR3 sequence (DNA): TGTGCGTCCGGGGGTGAGCAGTTCTTC. Protein sequence: CASGGEQFF.

The J gene is TRBJ2-2, the V gene TRBV6-6, with D perhaps TRBD1 or TRBD2 (5 bases each). There are 17 residues in the CDR3. Trimming shortened V by 5 bases and J by 2 bases, and 18 bases separated the two germline ends. Germline CDR1 reads MNHNY; CDR2 reads SVGAGI (reference sequence). This chain's CDR3 is CASSLFPGRENTGELFF. CDR3 nucleotide sequence: TGTGCCAGCAGTCTCTTTCCGGGACGGGAAAACACCGGGGAGCTGTTTTTT.

The CDR3, as DNA: TGTGCCAGCAGTGACCCCGGACAGGGGAATCAGCCCCAGCATTTT. It encodes CASSDPGQGNQPQHF. V and J are TRBV6-1 and TRBJ1-5; 9 nucleotides match TRBD1. The CDR3 has 15 residues. CDR1 and CDR2 (germline): MNHNS, SASEGT. V was pared by 3 bases and J by 4 bases, with 4 bases of the junction left unmatched.

The CDR3 nucleotides are TGTGCCAGCAGTTTCATCGGGGAGCAGTTCTTC. Its translation: CASSFIGEQFF. The chain recombines TRBV12-3 or TRBV12-4 with TRBJ2-1, with D hard to call. This CDR3 contains 11 residues. V lost 3 bases and J 10 bases, leaving 7 bases between the germline ends.

The chain employs TRBV6-1 and TRBJ1-6; D remains unclear. This CDR3 is built from 14 residues. Germline lookup yields CDR1 MNHNS and CDR2 SASEGT. V was shortened by 3 bases and J by 11 bases, with 14 bases between the two germline ends. The CDR3 loop reads CASSDGQAVAPLHF. CDR3 DNA: TGTGCCAGCAGTGATGGGCAGGCCGTGGCACCCCTCCACTTT.

This clone was picked up one time. The chain recombines TRBV30 with TRBJ1-4; D is possibly TRBD1 (6 bases). CDR3 length equals 18 residues. Trimming stripped 2 bases from V and 0 bases from J, with 19 bases between. From germline, CDR1 is GTSNPN and CDR2 SVGIG (reference sequence). CDR3 region: CAWSLWGGPIATNEKLFF. CDR3 sequence (DNA): TGTGCCTGGAGTCTCTGGGGGGGGCCAATAGCAACTAATGAAAAACTGTTTTTT.

This sequence joins TRBV11-2 and TRBJ2-7; D perhaps matches TRBD1 (5 bases). The CDR3 consists of 16 residues. From germline, CDR1 is SGHAT and CDR2 FQNNGV. Between the trimmed V and J ends, which lost 0 bases and 2 bases, there was a span of 14 bases. Written as DNA, the CDR3 is TGTGCCAGCAGCTTAGAACCGGCAGGGTATACCTACGAGCAGTACTTC. Protein product: CASSLEPAGYTYEQYF.

The chain couples TRBV3-1 (or the pseudogene TRBV3-2) to TRBJ2-7; the D gene is possibly TRBD2 (5 bases). CDR3 length: 14 residues. Per the germline V gene, CDR1 is LGHDT and CDR2 is YNNKEL (reference sequence). Trimming stripped 8 bases from V and 6 bases from J, with 20 bases between. The chain's CDR3 is CASSPKELDFEQYF. The CDR3 DNA sequence: TGTGCCAGCTCCCCGAAAGAGTTGGACTTCGAGCAGTACTTC.

The chain carries TRBV11-1 and TRBJ2-7; D remains ambiguous. The V end lost 1 base, the J end lost 3 bases, and 7 bases lay between the germline ends. The CDR3 loop spans 13 amino acids. In germline, CDR1 is SGHAT, CDR2 FQDESV (reference sequence). The CDR3 reads CASSLGVNYEQYF. The CDR3 region has the DNA TGTGCCAGCAGCTTAGGAGTAAACTACGAGCAGTACTTC.

The V and J genes are TRBV28 and TRBJ1-2; 12 bases fit TRBD1. The CDR3 covers 16 residues. Looked up from germline, CDR1 is MDHEN and CDR2 is SYDVKM. J was trimmed by 7 bases and V by 2 bases; bases with no gene match: 8. The CDR3 here is CASSLGTGGASSGYTF. CDR3 DNA: TGTGCCAGCAGTTTAGGGACAGGGGGCGCATCTAGTGGCTACACCTTC.

A single count supports this clone. The chain joins TRBV10-3 to TRBJ2-1; 11 bases agree with TRBD1. Germline CDR1 is ENHRY and CDR2 is SYGVKD. With V trimmed by 8 bases and J by 1 base, 10 bases remained unmatched. CDR3 length equals 17 residues. The CDR3 reads CAIRGTGGPFSYNEQFF. Written as DNA, the CDR3 is TGTGCCATCCGAGGGACAGGGGGGCCATTTTCCTACAATGAGCAGTTCTTC.

The sample holds a few counts of this clone. The chain recombines TRBV2 with TRBJ2-7; D is perhaps TRBD1 or TRBD2 (6 bases each). Per germline, CDR1 SNHLY and CDR2 FYNNEI. V lost 8 bases, J lost 2 bases, and 16 bases lay in between. This CDR3 comprises 14 residues. CDR3 DNA sequence: TGTGCCAGCTCCGAGGGGGGAGGAACCTACGAGCAGTACTTC. It specifies CASSEGGGTYEQYF.

The genes are TRBV19 and TRBJ1-2; TRBD1 might be the D (5 bases). This CDR3 spans 14 amino acids. Germline values: CDR1 LNHDA, CDR2 SQIVND (reference sequence). With 6 bases removed from V and 2 bases from J, the gap between germline ends came to 13 bases. The CDR3 region is CASRGARENYGYTF. DNA of the CDR3: TGTGCCAGTAGAGGGGCCAGGGAGAACTATGGCTACACCTTC.

The gene calls are TRBV7-6 and TRBJ2-1, with D possibly being TRBD1 (6 bases). From germline, CDR1 is SGHVS and CDR2 FNYEAQ. The V end lost 3 bases, the J end lost 3 bases, and 9 bases lay between the germline ends. This CDR3 has 14 amino acids. The CDR3 protein is CASSFGTSYNEQFF. In DNA, the CDR3 is TGTGCCAGCAGCTTCGGGACAAGCTACAATGAGCAGTTCTTC. Looking up the rest from reference TRBV7-6 and TRBJ2-1 gives the full variable domain: GAGVSQSPRYKVTKRGQDVALRCDPISGHVSLYWYRQALGQGPEFLTYFNYEAQQDKSGLPNDRFSAERPEGSISTLTIQRTEQRDSAMYRCASSFGTSYNEQFFGPGTRLTVL.

The chain uses TRBV9 and TRBJ2-7, with D unclear. The CDR3 has 12 residues. The V end lost 2 bases, the J end lost 10 bases, and 13 bases lay between the germline ends. CDR1 and CDR2 from the germline V gene are SGDLS and YYNGEE. The CDR3 coding sequence is TGTGCCAGCAGCGTCCACGTCGGCCCTCAGTACTTC. This codes for CASSVHVGPQYF.

This rearrangement joins TRBV10-2 to TRBJ2-7; 7 nucleotides line up with TRBD2. Germline V lookup: CDR1 WSHSY, CDR2 SAAADI. J gave up 3 bases and V 10 bases, and 12 bases lay outside the gene matches. The CDR3 sequence is 14 residues long. CDR3 in DNA: TGCGCCACCCTCGGGGAGGGGTTCCTCTACGAGCAGTACTTC. It specifies CATLGEGFLYEQYF.

CDR3 loop: CASSEELSGSLEQYF. The CDR3 nucleotides read TGTGCCAGCAGTGAAGAATTGAGCGGGAGTCTCGAGCAGTACTTC. The chain joins TRBV6-1 to TRBJ2-7; 8 bases fit TRBD2. Germline V CDR1 and CDR2: MNHNS, SASEGT. Losses at the gene ends were 1 base for V and 6 bases for J; bases not matched to a gene: 8. The CDR3 runs 15 residues.

V and J are TRBV20-1 and TRBJ2-1; no clear D gene. V lost 5 bases and J 10 bases, leaving 12 bases between the germline ends. Germline V gene lookup returns CDR1 DFQATT and CDR2 SNEGSKA (reference sequence). This CDR3 spans 11 amino acids. In nucleotides, the CDR3 is TGCAGTGCTCTATTTACTTGGGAGCAGTTCTTC. It is translated as CSALFTWEQFF.

As DNA, the CDR3 is TGCGCCAGCAGCCATTACCCAGGAGACTCTGGAAACACCATATATTTT. Translated: CASSHYPGDSGNTIYF. V usage is TRBV4-1 and J usage is TRBJ1-3, with unresolved D. The CDR3 loop spans 16 amino acids. Trimming left V 3 bases short and J 0 bases short, with 12 bases between. Germline lookup yields CDR1 MGHRA and CDR2 YSYEKL.

This chain uses TRBV6-5 with TRBJ2-3; 11 bases map to TRBD2. The CDR3 length is 15 residues. Germline trimming cut 2 bases from V and 6 bases from J; bases unmatched to any gene: 4. Germline lookup yields CDR1 MNHEY and CDR2 SVGAGI. CDR3 bases: TGTGCCAGCAGTTACCTAGCGGGGGGTTTGGATACGCAGTATTTT. The encoded protein is CASSYLAGGLDTQYF.

This clone showed up just once. This chain joins TRBV20-1 and TRBJ1-1; 7 nucleotides match TRBD1. Germline assignment: CDR1 DFQATT and CDR2 SNEGSKA (reference sequence). The trim removed 3 bases at V and 5 bases at J, leaving 3 bases unmatched. The CDR3 covers 12 residues. The CDR3 protein is CSASQGDTEAFF. CDR3 sequence (DNA): TGCAGTGCTAGTCAGGGGGATACTGAAGCTTTCTTT.

The chain joins TRBV7-6 to TRBJ2-3, with a weak D call TRBD1 (7 bases). V gave up 8 bases and J gave up 4 bases, with 10 bases separating them. CDR3 length: 12 amino acids. Germline CDR1 and CDR2: SGHVS and FNYEAQ. For the CDR3, the DNA is TGTGCCAGCGGCAGGGGGGCAGATACGCAGTATTTT. Its translation is CASGRGADTQYF.

The rearrangement links TRBV6-1 to TRBJ2-1; tentative D call: TRBD1 (6 bases). The V gene lost 1 base and the J gene lost 8 bases, with 15 bases spanning the gap. The CDR3 is 15 amino acids. Germline assignment: CDR1 MNHNS and CDR2 SASEGT. CDR3 sequence: CASSEEVEGGDEQFF. DNA of the CDR3: TGTGCCAGCAGTGAAGAAGTTGAAGGGGGAGATGAGCAGTTCTTC.